The 23 T cell receptor beta chains reported below all come from one sample, sequenced in a study of T cells after yellow fever vaccination. TCRdb passed the 5' RACE reads through MiXCR, listing each CDR3 protein once. This table has hundreds of thousands of distinct CDR3 sequences, around 20% appearing once. Material: PBMCs, obtained before the yellow fever booster vaccination. The receptor source for this set is a man younger than 35 who received the YFV17D yellow fever vaccine.

This clonotype was observed a few times. The chain uses TRBV20-1 and TRBJ1-2; 7 bases are a match to TRBD1. The ends lost 5 bases at V and 4 bases at J; junction bases unmatched: 7. CDR3 length: 13 residues. CDR1 DFQATT and CDR2 SNEGSKA come from the germline V gene (reference sequence). CDR3 residues: CSARQTGSYGYTF. CDR3 nucleotide sequence: TGCAGTGCTCGTCAGACAGGGTCCTATGGCTACACCTTC.

The chain couples TRBV15 to TRBJ1-5, with D possibly being TRBD1 (5 bases). The CDR3 has 18 residues. Trimming pared 2 bases from V and 6 bases from J, leaving 23 bases between. CDR1 is LNHNV and CDR2 is YYDKDF in the germline V gene (reference sequence). In nucleotides, the CDR3 is TGTGCCACCAGCAGACCCGCGGCGAAGGGACCCCGGCTTCAGCCCCAGCATTTT. Its protein is CATSRPAAKGPRLQPQHF.

This clonotype was counted only a few times. The rearrangement joins TRBV4-1 to TRBJ2-7; D unresolved. This CDR3 is built from 13 residues. Germline V gene data show CDR1 as MGHRA and CDR2 as YSYEKL. V lost 0 bases to trimming and J lost 4 bases, with 7 bases between them. In DNA, the CDR3 is TGCGCCAGCAGCCAAGATTCAAGGTACGAGCAGTACTTC. Amino acid sequence: CASSQDSRYEQYF.

This clonotype occurred many times. The chain joins TRBV29-1 to TRBJ2-5, with TRBD1 identical over 8 bases. Losses at the gene ends were 4 bases for V and 5 bases for J; bases not matched to a gene: 9. The CDR3 loop spans 14 amino acids. Germline loops: CDR1 SQVTM, CDR2 ANQGSEA. The CDR3 region is CSVAGGGHGETQYF. The CDR3 region has the DNA TGCAGCGTTGCAGGGGGCGGACACGGGGAGACCCAGTACTTC. The full variable domain, in which reference TRBV29-1 and TRBJ2-5 provide the parts outside the CDR3, is SAVISQKPSRDICQRGTSLTIQCQVDSQVTMMFWYRQQPGQSLTLIATANQGSEATYESGFVIDKFPISRPNLTFSTLTVSNMSPEDSSIYLCSVAGGGHGETQYFGPGTRLLVL.

This rearrangement joins TRBV5-8 to TRBJ1-2, with D perhaps TRBD1 (5 bases). CDR1 SGHTS and CDR2 YDEGEE come from the germline V gene. Trimming removed 2 bases at V and 4 bases at J, with 15 bases between. The CDR3 loop spans 15 amino acids. Here the CDR3 reads CASSLYQGLVYGYTF. Here the CDR3 DNA reads TGTGCCAGCAGCTTATATCAGGGCCTGGTCTATGGCTACACCTTC. Full variable domain (missing parts from reference TRBV5-8 and TRBJ1-2): EAGVTQSPTHLIKTRGQQATLRCSPISGHTSVYWYQQALGLGLQFLLWYDEGEERNRGNFPPRFSGRQFPNYSSELNVNALELEDSALYLCASSLYQGLVYGYTFGSGTRLTVV.

V gene TRBV7-9 combines with J gene TRBJ2-4; the D is unclear. This CDR3 region has 14 residues. CDR1 is SEHNR, CDR2 FQNEAQ, per germline (reference sequence). Trimming left V 7 bases short and J 0 bases short, with 10 bases between. This CDR3 is CASIGKGAKNIQYF. CDR3 nucleotide sequence: TGTGCCAGCATCGGAAAGGGAGCCAAAAACATTCAGTACTTC.

This chain links TRBV20-1 with TRBJ2-7, with a possible D match to TRBD2 (5 bases). Trimming removed 3 bases from V and 3 bases from J, with 12 bases in between. There are 13 residues in the CDR3. Germline V gives CDR1 DFQATT, CDR2 SNEGSKA (reference sequence). CDR3 nucleotide sequence: TGCAGTGCTAGCCCGGACTTCTTCTACGAGCAGTACGTC. Its translation: CSASPDFFYEQYV.

The chain employs TRBV9 and TRBJ2-5; D is uncertain. Germline assignment: CDR1 SGDLS and CDR2 YYNGEE. This CDR3 has 13 residues. V lost 3 bases and J lost 5, with 11 bases in between. The CDR3 region has the DNA TGTGCCAGCAGCGCCGGCCCGATGGAGACCCAGTACTTC. Residues: CASSAGPMETQYF.

This clonotype was seen more than once but under ten times. V gene TRBV27 combines with J gene TRBJ1-2; D is uncertain. This CDR3 has 13 amino acids. V was trimmed by 5 bases and J by 8 bases, leaving 15 bases between them. Germline V gene lookup returns CDR1 MNHEY and CDR2 SMNVEV (reference sequence). CDR3 protein: CASSHGSLAGYTF. The CDR3 DNA reads as TGTGCCAGCAGTCATGGCTCCCTCGCCGGCTACACCTTC.

The rearrangement joins TRBV6-2 or TRBV6-3 to TRBJ2-7; D might be TRBD2 (6 bases). Germline V gene lookup returns CDR1 MNHEY and CDR2 SVGEGT. CDR3 size: 12 residues. V was pared by 3 bases and J by 6 bases, with 9 bases between. The CDR3 DNA reads as TGTGCCAGCAGTTATGGAGGGCGCGAGCAGTACTTC. Translating gives CASSYGGREQYF.

This clonotype has more than one count but fewer than ten. The chain carries TRBV6-2 or TRBV6-3 and TRBJ2-1, with D hard to call. CDR1 is MNHEY and CDR2 is SVGEGT in the germline V gene. V was clipped by 6 bases and J by 8 bases, with 8 bases between them. This CDR3 region has 11 residues. The CDR3 loop reads CASSPDYEQFF. CDR3 DNA: TGTGCCAGCAGCCCCGACTATGAGCAGTTCTTC.

The DNA of the CDR3 is TGCGCCAGCAGCCTACGGGGGGCGTACACCGGGGAGCTGTTTTTT. It codes for CASSLRGAYTGELFF. This chain connects TRBV5-1 to TRBJ2-2; D possibly corresponds to TRBD2 (7 bases). Germline assignment: CDR1 SGHRS and CDR2 YFSETQ. The CDR3 loop spans 15 amino acids. V was clipped by 4 bases and J by 3 bases, with 13 bases between them.

The chain couples TRBV4-2 to TRBJ2-1; 7 positions agree with TRBD2. The J segment lost 9 bases and the V segment lost 3 bases, leaving 5 bases of the junction unmatched. Per the germline V gene, CDR1 is LGHNA and CDR2 is YNFKEQ. The CDR3 runs 13 residues. CDR3 DNA: TGTGCCAGCAGCCAGGGGACTATCACTGAGCAGTTCTTC. It translates to CASSQGTITEQFF.

Many counts were recorded for this clonotype. The chain is built from TRBV4-2 and TRBJ1-6; D gene uncertain. V shed 3 bases and J shed 4 bases, with 16 bases lying between them. This CDR3 is built from 17 residues. Germline V CDR1 and CDR2: LGHNA, YNFKEQ. The CDR3 region is CASSQMEDREYNSPLHF. CDR3 sequence (DNA): TGTGCCAGCAGCCAGATGGAGGACCGAGAGTATAATTCACCCCTCCACTTT.

The V call is TRBV25-1, the J call TRBJ2-7, with a tentative D call TRBD1 (7 bases). The CDR3 sequence is 11 residues long. Trimming removed 4 bases at V and 11 bases at J, with 12 bases between. Per germline, CDR1 MGHDK and CDR2 SYGVNS. The CDR3 DNA reads as TGTGCCAGCAGTGGCGGGACAGATAAGTACTTC. Its translation is CASSGGTDKYF.

The chain has TRBV6-5 and TRBJ2-3, with D perhaps matching TRBD1 (5 bases). The CDR3 has 16 residues. Trimming removed 2 bases from V and 3 bases from J, with 15 bases in between. CDR1 is MNHEY, CDR2 SVGAGI, per germline. The CDR3 reads CASSYLTEAGTDTQYF. In DNA form, the CDR3 reads TGTGCCAGCAGTTACCTGACAGAGGCAGGGACAGATACGCAGTATTTT.

This chain joins TRBV5-1 and TRBJ2-3; D is ambiguous. This CDR3 spans 14 amino acids. V was clipped by 0 bases and J by 3 bases, with 8 bases between them. Germline values: CDR1 SGHRS, CDR2 YFSETQ. The CDR3: CASSLEGQTDTQYF. As DNA, the CDR3 is TGCGCCAGCAGCTTGGAAGGCCAGACAGATACGCAGTATTTT.

The CDR3 here is CASSSRGEQYF. The DNA for the CDR3 is TGTGCCAGCAGCTCGAGGGGGGAGCAGTACTTC. The chain recombines TRBV11-2 with TRBJ2-7; D may be TRBD1 (6 bases). Germline loops: CDR1 SGHAT, CDR2 FQNNGV. The CDR3 totals 11 residues. V was pared by 4 bases and J by 7 bases, with 8 bases between.

V and J are TRBV20-1 and TRBJ2-1, with a tentative D call TRBD1 (5 bases). The CDR3 spans 14 residues. Germline V CDR1 and CDR2: DFQATT, SNEGSKA (reference sequence). Deletions cut 1 base from V and 4 bases from J, with 11 bases between. The CDR3 sequence is CSARGTTVYNEQFF. CDR3 bases: TGCAGTGCTAGAGGGACGACAGTTTACAATGAGCAGTTCTTC.

This chain connects TRBV4-1 to TRBJ2-5; D may be TRBD1 (6 bases). This CDR3 has 15 amino acids. The germline V and J ends were trimmed by 4 bases and 5 bases, with 17 bases remaining between them. Per the germline V gene, CDR1 is MGHRA and CDR2 is YSYEKL. The chain's CDR3 is CASSPRSGAGETQYF. The CDR3 coding sequence is TGCGCCAGCAGCCCAAGGTCAGGGGCCGGGGAGACCCAGTACTTC.

This clonotype was observed many times. The chain joins TRBV15 to TRBJ2-2; no definite D call. Germline lookup yields CDR1 LNHNV and CDR2 YYDKDF (reference sequence). The CDR3 sequence is 16 residues long. Trimming cost V 1 base and J 3 bases, with 12 bases left between them. The CDR3 coding sequence is TGTGCCACCAGCAGAGCGGAACCGGCTCACACCGGGGAGCTGTTTTTT. The encoded protein is CATSRAEPAHTGELFF.

The table lists this clonotype with a count of one. The chain is built from TRBV20-1 and TRBJ2-7; D unresolved. The CDR3 has 15 residues. Germline V gives CDR1 DFQATT, CDR2 SNEGSKA (reference sequence). The V and J ends lost 6 bases and 0 bases respectively, with 18 bases between them. The CDR3 DNA follows: TGCAGTGCCCACAGTCCCGACGGGTACTCCTACGAGCAGTACTTC. Translation gives CSAHSPDGYSYEQYF.

V usage is TRBV4-1 and J usage is TRBJ2-5; possible D gene TRBD2, 6 bases. V was clipped by 0 bases and J by 0 bases, with 14 bases between them. This CDR3 is built from 17 residues. Germline V CDR1 and CDR2: MGHRA, YSYEKL. CDR3 DNA: TGCGCCAGCAGCCAAGATACGGGACTTCGGTACCAAGAGACCCAGTACTTC. Its translation is CASSQDTGLRYQETQYF.